This TCR beta chain stems from a study of cytomegalovirus exposure and HLA in healthy donors. This CDR3 is 13 amino acids long. Germline trimming cut 6 bases from V and 8 bases from J; bases unmatched to any gene: 6. Germline CDR1 reads SQVTM; CDR2 reads ANQGSEA. In the case of this clone: The antigen is not known.

Study findings and constraints: Researchers reported that a few CMV-associated chains were confirmed in vitro as CMV antigen-specific.

PCR used 60 Vbeta primers and 13 Jbeta primers. The table came from immunoSEQ multiplex PCR; TCRdb's copy has only in-frame clones and leaves some out. The table has about 170,000 clones, approximately 78% seen once. The chain recombines TRBV29-1 with TRBJ1-4, with 10 bases that match TRBD1. The receptor comes from a girl aged 2-10 years in good health and CMV-seropositive. Material: PBMCs. The CDR3 bases are TGCAGCGTCGCGACAGGGGGCGAAGAAAAACTGTTTTTT. Its translation: CSVATGGEEKLFF.